This T cell receptor (beta chain) was sequenced during a study of identical twins. Healthy Caucasians were all of the donors. Study-wide results and limits: For cord blood, abundant beta clonotypes had fewer insertions, unlike memory repertoires, which showed none. Twins' surplus sharing was weaker for beta out-of-frame sequences. Cross-sectional statistics, not tracking of the same donors, supported the conclusions.

Germline-derived CDR1 and CDR2 are DFQATT and SNEGSKA (reference sequence). This CDR3 has 14 amino acids. The V end lost 2 bases, the J end lost 2 bases, and 12 bases lay between the germline ends. Worth noting for this clonotype: Its antigen is unknown.

TCRdb redid the calling of the 5' RACE reads with MiXCR, one entry per CDR3 protein. The repertoire holds just under 650,000 distinct CDR3 sequences, less than 9% seen once, with 1.5% to 2% in the top ten. These data were also reused for a study on yellow fever vaccine responses in identical twins.

The sequenced material came from PBMCs. This clonotype was sampled from a woman aged 18-29 years in good health. This rearrangement joins TRBV20-1 to TRBJ1-1; no clear D. The CDR3 DNA reads TGCAGTGCTAGAAACCCGGCGGCCAACACTGAAGCTTTCTTT. Its translation is CSARNPAANTEAFF.